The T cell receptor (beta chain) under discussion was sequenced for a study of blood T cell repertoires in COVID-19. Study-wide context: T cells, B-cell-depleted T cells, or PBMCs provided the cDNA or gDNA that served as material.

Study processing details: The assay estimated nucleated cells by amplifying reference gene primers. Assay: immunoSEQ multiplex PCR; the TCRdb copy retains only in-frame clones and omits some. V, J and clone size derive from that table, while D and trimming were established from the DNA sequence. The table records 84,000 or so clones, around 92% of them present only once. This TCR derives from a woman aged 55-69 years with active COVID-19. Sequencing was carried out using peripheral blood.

The CDR3 DNA reads TGCGCCAGCAGCCAAGATGGAGGGAGGGCCTCAAATGAGCAGTTCTTC. Its protein product is CASSQDGGRASNEQFF. This sequence joins TRBV4-1 and TRBJ2-1, with TRBD2 identical over 7 bases. Germline lookup yields CDR1 MGHRA and CDR2 YSYEKL. This CDR3 has 16 amino acids. The trim removed 0 bases at V and 7 bases at J, leaving 9 bases unmatched.